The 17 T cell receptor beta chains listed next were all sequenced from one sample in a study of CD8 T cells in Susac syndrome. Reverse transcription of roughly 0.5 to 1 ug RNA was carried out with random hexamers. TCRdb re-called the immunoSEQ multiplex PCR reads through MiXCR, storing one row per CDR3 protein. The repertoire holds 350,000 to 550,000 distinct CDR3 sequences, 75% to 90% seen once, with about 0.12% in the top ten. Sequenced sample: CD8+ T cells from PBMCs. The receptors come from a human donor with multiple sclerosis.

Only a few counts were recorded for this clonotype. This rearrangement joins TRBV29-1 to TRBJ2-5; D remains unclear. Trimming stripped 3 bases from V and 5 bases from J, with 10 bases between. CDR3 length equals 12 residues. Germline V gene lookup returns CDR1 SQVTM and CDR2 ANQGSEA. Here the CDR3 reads CSVDPGTETQYF. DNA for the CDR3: TGCAGCGTTGATCCAGGCACCGAGACCCAGTACTTC.

The CDR3 DNA sequence: TGTGCCAGCAGCCGGACAGGGGATGGCGCAGATACGCAGTATTTT. Its protein is CASSRTGDGADTQYF. The J gene is TRBJ2-3, the V gene TRBV5-6; TRBD1 matches 9 bases. The J segment lost 4 bases and the V segment lost 4 bases, leaving 7 bases of the junction unmatched. The length of the CDR3 is 15 residues. CDR1 SGHDT and CDR2 YYEEEE come from the germline V gene.

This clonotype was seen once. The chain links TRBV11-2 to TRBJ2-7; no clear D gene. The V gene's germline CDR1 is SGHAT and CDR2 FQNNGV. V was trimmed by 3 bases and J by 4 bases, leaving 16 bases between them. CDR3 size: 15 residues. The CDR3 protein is CASSLARAGDYEQYF. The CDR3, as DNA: TGTGCCAGCAGCTTGGCCCGGGCAGGCGATTACGAGCAGTACTTC.

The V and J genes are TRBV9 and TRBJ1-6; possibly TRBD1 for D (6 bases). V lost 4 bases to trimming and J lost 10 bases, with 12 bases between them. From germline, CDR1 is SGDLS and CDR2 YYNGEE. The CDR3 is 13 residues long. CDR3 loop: CASSLGGQSPLHF. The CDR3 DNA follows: TGTGCCAGCAGCTTAGGGGGGCAATCACCCCTCCACTTT.

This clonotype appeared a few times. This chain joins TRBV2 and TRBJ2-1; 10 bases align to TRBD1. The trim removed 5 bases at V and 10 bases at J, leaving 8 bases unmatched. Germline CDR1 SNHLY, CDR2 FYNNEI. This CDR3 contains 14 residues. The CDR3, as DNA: TGTGCCAGCAGTCCCGGGACAGGGGCGATAGAGCAGTTCTTC. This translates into CASSPGTGAIEQFF.

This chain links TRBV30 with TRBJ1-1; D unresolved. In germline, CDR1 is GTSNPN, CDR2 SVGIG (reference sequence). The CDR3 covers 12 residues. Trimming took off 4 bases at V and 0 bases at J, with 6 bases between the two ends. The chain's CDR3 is CAWTEMNTEAFF. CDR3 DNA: TGTGCCTGGACGGAGATGAACACTGAAGCTTTCTTT.

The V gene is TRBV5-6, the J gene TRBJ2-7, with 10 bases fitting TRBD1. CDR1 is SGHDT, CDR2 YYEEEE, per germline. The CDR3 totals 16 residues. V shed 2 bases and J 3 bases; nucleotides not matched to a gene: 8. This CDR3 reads CASSLNPGQGFYEQYF. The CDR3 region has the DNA TGTGCCAGCAGCTTAAATCCGGGACAGGGGTTCTACGAGCAGTACTTC.

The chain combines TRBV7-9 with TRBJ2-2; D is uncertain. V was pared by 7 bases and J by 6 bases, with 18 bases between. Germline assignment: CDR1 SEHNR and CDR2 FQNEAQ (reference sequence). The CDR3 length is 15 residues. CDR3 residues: CASKDLGKKAGELFF. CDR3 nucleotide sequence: TGTGCCAGCAAGGATCTAGGGAAGAAGGCCGGGGAGCTGTTTTTT.

In nucleotides, the CDR3 is TGTGCCAGCAGCTTCAGCATCGACTCCTACGAGCAGTACTTC. Amino acids: CASSFSIDSYEQYF. This chain links TRBV7-9 with TRBJ2-7; D gene ambiguous. Germline V gene data show CDR1 as SEHNR and CDR2 as FQNEAQ (reference sequence). CDR3 length: 14 amino acids. V gave up 3 bases and J gave up 0 bases, with 9 bases separating them.

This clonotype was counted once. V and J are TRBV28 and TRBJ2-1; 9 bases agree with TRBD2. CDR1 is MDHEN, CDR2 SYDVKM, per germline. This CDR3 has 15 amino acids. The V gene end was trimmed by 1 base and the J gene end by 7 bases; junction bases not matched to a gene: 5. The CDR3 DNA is TGTGCCAGCAGTTTATCCCCTAGCGGGACTAATGAGCAGTTCTTC. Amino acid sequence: CASSLSPSGTNEQFF.

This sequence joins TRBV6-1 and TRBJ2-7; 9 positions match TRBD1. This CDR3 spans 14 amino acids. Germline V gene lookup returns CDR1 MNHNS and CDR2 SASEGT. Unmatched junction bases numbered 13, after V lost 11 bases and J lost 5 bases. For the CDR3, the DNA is TGTGCCGGCTCAGATCCCGGGACAGGGAACGAGCAGTACTTC. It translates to CAGSDPGTGNEQYF.

The CDR3, as DNA: TGTGCCAGTAAGGGTGGCTACACCTTC. Its translation: CASKGGYTF. The chain recombines TRBV19 with TRBJ1-2; D is ambiguous. The germline V and J ends were trimmed by 7 bases and 7 bases, with 4 bases remaining between them. There are 9 residues in the CDR3. Germline lookup yields CDR1 LNHDA and CDR2 SQIVND (reference sequence).

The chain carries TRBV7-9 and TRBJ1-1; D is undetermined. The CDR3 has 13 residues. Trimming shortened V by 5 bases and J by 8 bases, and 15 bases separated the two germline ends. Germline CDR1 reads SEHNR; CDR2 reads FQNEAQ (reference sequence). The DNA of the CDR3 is TGTGCCAGCAGCCTTACCGGACCAAACGAAGCTTTCTTT. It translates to CASSLTGPNEAFF. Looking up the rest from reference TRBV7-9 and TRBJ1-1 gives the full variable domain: DTGVSQNPRHKITKRGQNVTFRCDPISEHNRLYWYRQTLGQGPEFLTYFQNEAQLEKSRLLSDRFSAERPKGSFSTLEIQRTEQGDSAMYLCASSLTGPNEAFFGQGTRLTVV.

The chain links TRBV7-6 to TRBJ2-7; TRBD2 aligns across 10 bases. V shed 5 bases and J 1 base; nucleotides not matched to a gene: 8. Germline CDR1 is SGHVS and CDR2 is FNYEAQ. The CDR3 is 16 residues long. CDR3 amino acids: CASSRASGSRSYEQYF. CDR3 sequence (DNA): TGTGCCAGCAGCCGCGCTAGCGGGAGTAGATCCTACGAGCAGTACTTC.

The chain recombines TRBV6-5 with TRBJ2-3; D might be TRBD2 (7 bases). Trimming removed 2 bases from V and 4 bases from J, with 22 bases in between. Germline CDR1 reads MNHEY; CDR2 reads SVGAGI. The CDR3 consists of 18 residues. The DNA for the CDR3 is TGTGCCAGCAGTTACACAGCAGCTAACAGGGAGGGGGCAGATACGCAGTATTTT. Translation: CASSYTAANREGADTQYF.

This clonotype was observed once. CDR3 in amino acids: CASSHVTSGPHNEQFF. The DNA for the CDR3 is TGCGCCAGCAGCCATGTGACTAGCGGGCCTCACAATGAGCAGTTCTTC. This chain links TRBV4-1 with TRBJ2-1; 10 nucleotides agree with TRBD2. Germline V gene data show CDR1 as MGHRA and CDR2 as YSYEKL. V trimming: 3 bases; J trimming: 5 bases; junction bases outside the gene matches: 7. The CDR3 length is 16 residues.

The CDR3 sequence is CASSQENGLDSYEQYF. CDR3 DNA sequence: TGTGCCAGCAGCCAAGAAAACGGACTGGACTCCTACGAGCAGTACTTC. The chain recombines TRBV14 with TRBJ2-7; maybe TRBD2 (5 bases). Trimming removed 0 bases at V and 0 bases at J, with 12 bases between. This CDR3 contains 16 residues. CDR1 is SGHDN and CDR2 is FVKESK in the germline V gene.